One sample yielded the 25 T cell receptor beta chains listed below, sequenced in a study of blood T cell repertoires in COVID-19. Repertoires were generated with immunoSEQ multiplex PCR, while TCRdb's copy carries only in-frame clones and drops some. This table holds approximately 300,000 clones, roughly nine tenths found once. The sample was PBMCs or T cells enriched from blood (not recorded which). All receptors derive from a woman aged 18-30 years who had recovered from COVID-19.

The CDR3 reads CASSSNRRLAGGPDTQYF. CDR3 bases: TGTGCCAGCAGCTCAAACCGTCGACTAGCGGGAGGTCCAGATACGCAGTATTTT. The chain joins TRBV11-3 to TRBJ2-3; 13 bases line up with TRBD2. The trim removed 4 bases at V and 4 bases at J, leaving 11 bases unmatched. CDR3 length: 18 residues. Germline assignment: CDR1 SGHNT and CDR2 YENEEA.

V and J are TRBV20-1 and TRBJ2-1, with D tentatively TRBD2 (6 bases). This CDR3 contains 13 residues. Trimming took 3 bases from V and 6 from J, leaving 12 bases between them. Per germline, CDR1 DFQATT and CDR2 SNEGSKA (reference sequence). CDR3 nucleotides: TGCAGTGCTAGTGGGACTCCCGGCAATGAGCAGTTCTTC. Residues: CSASGTPGNEQFF.

The chain links TRBV6-6 to TRBJ2-5; no firm D call. Germline assignment: CDR1 MNHNY and CDR2 SVGAGI (reference sequence). V was shortened by 2 bases and J by 7 bases, with 11 bases between the two germline ends. The CDR3 runs 13 residues. CDR3 protein: CASSYVAPGTQYF. The CDR3 DNA sequence: TGTGCCAGCAGTTACGTCGCCCCGGGGACCCAGTACTTC.

The rearrangement links TRBV19 to TRBJ2-1; tentatively, D is TRBD2 (5 bases). The germline V and J ends were trimmed by 3 bases and 6 bases, with 18 bases remaining between them. The germline CDR1 and CDR2 sequences are LNHDA and SQIVND (reference sequence). The CDR3 extends over 16 amino acids. The CDR3 DNA sequence: TGTGCCAGTAGTATTAGCAGCGCCCGGGGTGCCAATGAGCAGTTCTTC. It encodes CASSISSARGANEQFF.

CDR3 in DNA: TGTGCCAGCGGAGGGATAAACTCCTACGAGCAGTACTTC. Translated: CASGGINSYEQYF. The V gene is TRBV7-9, the J gene TRBJ2-7; D may be TRBD2 (6 bases). This CDR3 spans 13 amino acids. The germline CDR1 and CDR2 sequences are SEHNR and FQNEAQ (reference sequence). Trimming took off 8 bases at V and 0 bases at J, with 11 bases between the two ends.

The V gene is TRBV2, the J gene TRBJ2-1; 15 nucleotides align to TRBD2. Losses at the gene ends were 5 bases for V and 11 bases for J; bases not matched to a gene: 7. Germline V gene sequence: CDR1 SNHLY, CDR2 FYNNEI. The CDR3 has 15 residues. The CDR3 DNA sequence: TGTGCCAGCAGTCCCGGACTAGCGGGAGGGCCTCAGCAGTTCTTC. Translated, it gives CASSPGLAGGPQQFF.

The chain recombines TRBV29-1 with TRBJ2-7; D perhaps matches TRBD2 (6 bases). Trimming left V 4 bases short and J 1 base short, with 14 bases between. Germline V gene sequence: CDR1 SQVTM, CDR2 ANQGSEA. The CDR3 runs to 14 residues. In DNA, the CDR3 is TGCAGCGTTGTTCCCGGGACTGTTTCCTACGAGCAGTACTTC. Amino acid sequence: CSVVPGTVSYEQYF.

There are a few counts of this clone. V usage is TRBV1 and J usage is TRBJ2-1; the table's D call, TRBD2, has no DNA check behind it. TRBV1 is a listed pseudogene. CDR3 length: 18 residues. CDR3 sequence: CTSSQDDTVGLLHNEQFF. CDR3 DNA: TGCACCAGCAGCCAAGATGACACCGTAGGACTTTTGCACAATGAGCAGTTCTTC.

This clone has only one observation. The chain links TRBV6-1 to TRBJ2-2; possibly TRBD2 for D (6 bases). V gave up 4 bases and J gave up 5 bases, with 17 bases separating them. Germline V lookup: CDR1 MNHNS, CDR2 SASEGT. The CDR3 has 16 residues. The CDR3 nucleotides read TGTGCCAGCAGTGCGTTTGGGGGGTTTGCGACCGGGGAGCTGTTTTTT. As protein: CASSAFGGFATGELFF.

The rearrangement links TRBV27 to TRBJ1-1, with D perhaps TRBD1 (6 bases). CDR3 length: 11 amino acids. Trimming cost V 5 bases and J 8 bases, with 9 bases left between them. Germline V gene data show CDR1 as MNHEY and CDR2 as SMNVEV (reference sequence). This CDR3 reads CASSPGTEAFF. CDR3 DNA: TGTGCCAGCAGTCCCGGGACAGAAGCTTTCTTT.

The rearrangement uses TRBV20-1 and TRBJ1-5, with 9 bases that match TRBD1. Trimming took 3 bases from V and 6 from J; bases not matched to a gene: 6. Germline CDR1 is DFQATT and CDR2 is SNEGSKA (reference sequence). CDR3 length: 14 residues. CDR3 region: CSASGNRGPQPQHF. DNA for the CDR3: TGCAGTGCTAGTGGGAACAGGGGGCCTCAGCCCCAGCATTTT.

The V call is TRBV14, the J call TRBJ2-2; weak D call: TRBD2 (6 bases). Germline V CDR1 and CDR2: SGHDN, FVKESK. The CDR3 runs 13 residues. The V and J ends lost 0 bases and 13 bases respectively, with 12 bases between them. CDR3 bases: TGTGCCAGCAGCCAAGATGGCGGGACGAGGCTGTTTTTT. It specifies CASSQDGGTRLFF.

The genes are TRBV4-3 and TRBJ2-2; perhaps TRBD1 as D (7 bases). Trimming shortened V by 0 bases and J by 3 bases, and 14 bases separated the two germline ends. From germline, CDR1 is LGHNA and CDR2 YSLEER. CDR3 length: 17 amino acids. CDR3 in DNA: TGCGCCAGCAGCCAAGATCCCCAGGGGGGAGACACCGGGGAGCTGTTTTTT. It specifies CASSQDPQGGDTGELFF.

The gene calls are TRBV2 and TRBJ2-2; D is possibly TRBD2 (5 bases). The germline V gene has CDR1 SNHLY and CDR2 FYNNEI. The CDR3 totals 18 residues. Trimming took 6 bases from V and 0 from J, leaving 20 bases between them. This chain's CDR3 is CASSRTEAALANTGELFF. The CDR3, as DNA: TGTGCCAGCAGCCGGACGGAGGCAGCCCTCGCGAACACCGGGGAGCTGTTTTTT.

CDR3 sequence: CAWSPLGRDNQPQHF. In DNA form, the CDR3 reads TGTGCCTGGAGCCCCTTGGGCAGGGACAATCAGCCCCAGCATTTT. The rearrangement links TRBV30 to TRBJ1-5, with a possible D match to TRBD1 (5 bases). The CDR3 extends over 15 amino acids. V was clipped by 3 bases and J by 3 bases, with 15 bases between them. Germline CDR1 GTSNPN, CDR2 SVGIG (reference sequence).

The chain uses TRBV28 and TRBJ2-7; D possibly corresponds to TRBD1 (6 bases). The V end was cut by 8 bases, the J end by 6 bases, with 26 bases between. CDR1 and CDR2 from the germline V gene are MDHEN and SYDVKM. The CDR3 is made up of 16 amino acids. The CDR3 sequence is CASGPLGRGLSGEQYF. The CDR3 DNA is TGTGCCAGCGGACCTCTCGGCAGGGGCCTTTCGGGCGAGCAGTACTTC.

This clone appeared a single time. The gene calls are TRBV9 and TRBJ2-5, with 12 nucleotides matching TRBD2. Germline V gene data show CDR1 as SGDLS and CDR2 as YYNGEE. Trimming took 4 bases from V and 1 from J; bases not matched to a gene: 8. This CDR3 region has 17 residues. The chain's CDR3 is CASSTLGLAGPQETQYF. CDR3 nucleotide sequence: TGTGCCAGCAGCACCCTTGGACTAGCGGGGCCCCAAGAGACCCAGTACTTC.

This clone was seen a single time. The chain employs TRBV28 and TRBJ2-1; 14 bases map to TRBD2. Germline trimming cut 4 bases from V and 4 bases from J; bases unmatched to any gene: 12. Germline loops: CDR1 MDHEN, CDR2 SYDVKM. The CDR3 totals 19 residues. As DNA, the CDR3 is TGTGCCAGCAGTTCAAGACTAGCGGGAGGGCCAACAGCTTACAATGAGCAGTTCTTC. Its translation is CASSSRLAGGPTAYNEQFF.

The chain recombines TRBV5-1 with TRBJ2-3; no reliable D call. Trimming stripped 4 bases from V and 0 bases from J, with 6 bases between. There are 13 residues in the CDR3. Per germline, CDR1 SGHRS and CDR2 YFSETQ. Here the CDR3 reads CASSNPSTDTQYF. The CDR3 coding sequence is TGCGCCAGCAGCAATCCAAGCACAGATACGCAGTATTTT.

The CDR3 loop is CASSVAEDRAESEAFF. CDR3 DNA: TGTGCCAGCAGCGTAGCTGAGGACAGGGCAGAGTCTGAAGCTTTCTTT. The chain joins TRBV9 to TRBJ1-1; 8 positions agree with TRBD1. Germline assignment: CDR1 SGDLS and CDR2 YYNGEE. J was trimmed by 6 bases and V by 0 bases; bases with no gene match: 10. The CDR3 totals 16 residues. Filled out from reference TRBV9 and TRBJ1-1, the complete variable domain reads DSGVTQTPKHLITATGQRVTLRCSPRSGDLSVYWYQQSLDQGLQFLIQYYNGEERAKGNILERFSAQQFPDLHSELNLSSLELGDSALYFCASSVAEDRAESEAFFGQGTRLTVV.

This chain links TRBV11-2 with TRBJ2-1; D perhaps matches TRBD1 (6 bases). Germline-derived CDR1 and CDR2 are SGHAT and FQNNGV. V lost 3 bases, J lost 8 bases, and 11 bases lay in between. The CDR3 contains 13 residues. The CDR3 region is CASSFTGGDEQFF. CDR3 in DNA: TGTGCCAGCAGCTTTACTGGGGGCGATGAGCAGTTCTTC.

This clone has more than one count but fewer than ten. This chain uses TRBV5-4 with TRBJ1-2; a possible D gene is TRBD1 (5 bases). CDR1 SGHNT and CDR2 YYREEE come from the germline V gene (reference sequence). The germline V and J ends were trimmed by 0 bases and 2 bases, with 11 bases remaining between them. This CDR3 is 15 amino acids long. CDR3 sequence: CASSLEAAGNYGYTF. In nucleotides, the CDR3 is TGTGCCAGCAGCTTGGAGGCGGCAGGGAACTATGGCTACACCTTC.

The chain couples TRBV10-3 to TRBJ2-7; 9 nucleotides align to TRBD1. CDR1 is ENHRY and CDR2 is SYGVKD in the germline V gene. Trimming removed 10 bases from V and 6 bases from J; junction bases left unmatched: 13. This CDR3 is built from 14 residues. CDR3 DNA sequence: TGTGCCACCGCTCCGGGACAGGGAGTAGGCGAGCAGTACTTC. Encoded protein: CATAPGQGVGEQYF.

This clone came up once. The chain is built from TRBV7-9 and TRBJ1-1; 8 nucleotides align to TRBD1. Germline V CDR1 and CDR2: SEHNR, FQNEAQ (reference sequence). The CDR3 spans 15 residues. J lost 4 bases, V lost 4 bases, and 8 bases had no gene match. CDR3 nucleotides: TGTGCCAGCAGCTCCTATGAGGACAGGGTCACTGAAGCTTTCTTT. Translation: CASSSYEDRVTEAFF.

The chain carries TRBV4-3 and TRBJ2-1; possible D gene TRBD1, 6 bases. Trimming removed 0 bases at V and 6 bases at J, with 9 bases between. Germline CDR1 is LGHNA and CDR2 is YSLEER. The CDR3 contains 14 residues. The CDR3 spells CASSQEGRGNEQFF. CDR3 coding DNA: TGCGCCAGCAGCCAAGAGGGCAGGGGCAATGAGCAGTTCTTC.